The 2 T cell receptor beta chains given below trace back to one sample, sequenced in a study of shared clonotypes between healthy human individuals. CD45RO-negative, CCR7-positively selected cells formed the naive CD8 fraction, excluding terminally differentiated effector memory CD45RA+ cells. The protocol was immunoSEQ multiplex PCR, while the TCRdb copy is restricted to in-frame clones and leaves out a portion. Of around 2.1 million clones listed, 93% were seen once; the top ten hold roughly 1.8%. Sequencing was carried out using naive CD8+ T cells from PBMCs. These receptors were taken from a man younger than 35 in good health. Some clones in this sample may be carry-over from other donors' samples.

V usage is TRBV30 and J usage is TRBJ2-7; possible D gene TRBD2, 6 bases. There are 14 residues in the CDR3. V gave up 2 bases and J gave up 0 bases, with 11 bases separating them. The germline gives CDR1 GTSNPN, CDR2 SVGIG (reference sequence). CDR3 DNA: TGTGCCTGGAGTAGACGGGGGAGCTCCTACGAGCAGTACTTC. Translating it yields CAWSRRGSSYEQYF.

The chain employs TRBV5-1 and TRBJ1-2, with a weak D call TRBD1 (5 bases). Between the trimmed V and J ends, which lost 5 bases and 7 bases, there was a span of 18 bases. The CDR3 contains 14 residues. Germline CDR1 and CDR2: SGHRS and YFSETQ. The CDR3 region has the DNA TGCGCCAGCAGGAACCTGCCGGGAGGGGCTGGCTACACCTTC. Translated: CASRNLPGGAGYTF.